This T cell receptor (beta chain) was sequenced for a study of blood T cell repertoires in COVID-19. Looking at the study overall: Sites across the United States, Italy and Spain contributed samples from acute and convalescent COVID-19. T cells, B-cell-depleted T cells, or PBMCs supplied cDNA or gDNA.

Per the original data handling: Using reference gene primer amplification, nucleated cell counts were estimated. Sequencing was performed with immunoSEQ multiplex PCR; in TCRdb, only in-frame clones are kept and a portion is missing. The DNA gave D and trimming, while V, J and clone size come from that table. The table records roughly 60,000 clones, 70% to 90% of them present only once. There are a few counts of this clone. Trimming at V came to 3 bases and at J to 4 bases, leaving 11 bases not matched to a gene. The CDR3 totals 17 residues. The germline gives CDR1 KGHSH, CDR2 LQKENI. The clonotype was recovered from a human donor in a cohort sampled during active COVID-19. Sequenced: peripheral blood. J is TRBJ2-7 and V is TRBV18, with 11 positions matching TRBD1. The CDR3 reads CASSPPGQGGTVYEQYF. For the CDR3, the DNA is TGTGCCAGCTCACCGCCGGGACAGGGGGGCACCGTGTACGAGCAGTACTTC.